The 2 T cell receptor beta chains below all came from one sample that was sequenced in a study of blood T cell repertoires in COVID-19. The method was immunoSEQ multiplex PCR; TCRdb's version includes in-frame clones alone and lacks a portion of them. Altogether around 65,000 clones are present, roughly four fifths being singletons, with the ten largest covering over 40%. Sequenced input: peripheral blood. The receptors shown here come from a human donor in a cohort sampled during active COVID-19.

The chain is built from TRBV2 and TRBJ2-1; D remains unclear. CDR3 length equals 13 residues. The V gene lost 5 bases and the J gene lost 6 bases, with 11 bases spanning the gap. Germline V gene sequence: CDR1 SNHLY, CDR2 FYNNEI. CDR3 protein: CASSILDFNEQFF. The CDR3 coding sequence is TGTGCCAGCAGTATCCTAGACTTCAATGAGCAGTTCTTC.

The DNA for the CDR3 is TGTGCCAGCAGTTATCGGGGGGTTTTGGGTGAAAAACTGTTTTTT. Translation: CASSYRGVLGEKLFF. The chain is built from TRBV6-5 and TRBJ1-4, with D perhaps matching TRBD1 (5 bases). Trimming took 3 bases from V and 7 from J, leaving 15 bases between them. CDR1 is MNHEY, CDR2 SVGAGI, per germline. The CDR3 is made up of 15 amino acids.